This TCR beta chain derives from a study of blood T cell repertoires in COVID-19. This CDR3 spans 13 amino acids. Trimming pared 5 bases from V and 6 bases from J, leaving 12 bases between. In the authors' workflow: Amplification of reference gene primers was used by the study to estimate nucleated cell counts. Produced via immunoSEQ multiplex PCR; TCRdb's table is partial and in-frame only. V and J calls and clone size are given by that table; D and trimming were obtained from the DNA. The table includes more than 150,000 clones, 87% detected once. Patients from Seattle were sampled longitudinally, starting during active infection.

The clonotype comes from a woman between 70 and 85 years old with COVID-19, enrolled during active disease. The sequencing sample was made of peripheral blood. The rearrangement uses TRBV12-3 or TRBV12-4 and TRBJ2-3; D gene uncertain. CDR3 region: CASSILSWDTQYF. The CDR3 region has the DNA TGTGCCAGCAGTATACTTAGTTGGGATACGCAGTATTTT.